A single sample gave rise to the 3 T cell receptor beta chains below, sequenced in a study of cytomegalovirus exposure and HLA in healthy donors. PCR was performed using 60 Vbeta and 13 Jbeta primers. The data were produced by immunoSEQ multiplex PCR, yet TCRdb's version contains in-frame clones alone and is incomplete. The sample contains fewer than 110,000 clones, over 70% of which appear only once. Sequences were obtained from PBMCs. All receptors derive from a man between 45 and 60 years old in good health and CMV-seropositive.

This clone was seen a single time. V gene TRBV6-5 combines with J gene TRBJ2-3; possible D gene TRBD2, 5 bases. The CDR3 totals 15 residues. Germline V gives CDR1 MNHEY, CDR2 SVGAGI. Trimming cost V 2 bases and J 2 bases, with 11 bases left between them. The CDR3 region has the DNA TGTGCCAGCAGTTACGAGGGATATGACACAGATACGCAGTATTTT. The encoded protein is CASSYEGYDTDTQYF.

Details on this clone: Other DNA sequences in this specimen translate into the identical CDR3. The J gene is TRBJ1-5, the V gene TRBV18; the match to TRBD1 covers 7 bases. Germline CDR1 is KGHSH and CDR2 is LQKENI. This CDR3 has 13 amino acids. The trim removed 3 bases at V and 5 bases at J, leaving 1 base unmatched. CDR3 nucleotide sequence: TGTGCCAGCTCACCTACAGGGGATCAGCCCCAGCATTTT. Translating it yields CASSPTGDQPQHF.

The rearrangement joins TRBV7-7 to TRBJ2-2; D is possibly TRBD1 (6 bases). Trimming pared 6 bases from V and 5 bases from J, leaving 10 bases between. Per germline, CDR1 SSHAT and CDR2 FNYEAQ (reference sequence). There are 13 residues in the CDR3. CDR3 in DNA: TGTGCCAGCAGTGGGACATCTACCGGGGAGCTGTTTTTT. It codes for CASSGTSTGELFF.